The 27 T cell receptor beta chains below were found in one sample sequenced in a study of cytomegalovirus exposure and HLA in healthy donors (TCRdb year 2017). Receptors were amplified or captured by the immunoSEQ multiplex PCR assay. For the multiplex PCR, a mixture combining 60 forward primers for TCR Vbeta segments and 13 reverse primers for TCR Jbeta segments was used. TCRdb's version of the immuneACCESS table is confined to in-frame rearrangements and falls short of the full clone set. An unresolved V gene accounts for under half of the shortfall where checked; the remainder is of unknown origin. This sample comprises around 200,000 clones, almost 80% of them detected only once. Roughly 1.6% of the sample is in the top ten clones. Sample: PBMCs. These receptors came from a woman aged 18-29 years in good health and CMV-seronegative.

The V gene is TRBV5-1, the J gene TRBJ1-3; a possible D gene is TRBD1 (6 bases). The CDR3 totals 15 residues. CDR1 and CDR2 from the germline V gene are SGHRS and YFSETQ. Trimming took off 1 base at V and 4 bases at J, with 12 bases between the two ends. CDR3 sequence (DNA): TGCGCCAGCAGCTTGACAGGGTTTCAAGGAAACACCATATATTTT. This sequence encodes CASSLTGFQGNTIYF.

This clone has only one observation. The genes are TRBV19 and TRBJ2-2; 10 positions match TRBD2. Germline V gene data show CDR1 as LNHDA and CDR2 as SQIVND (reference sequence). The V and J ends lost 3 bases and 5 bases, in that order; junction bases with no gene match: 3. CDR3 length: 15 residues. The CDR3 reads CASSILAGVTGELFF. The CDR3 nucleotides are TGTGCCAGTAGTATCCTAGCGGGGGTAACCGGGGAGCTGTTTTTT.

The J gene is TRBJ1-1, the V gene TRBV7-8; TRBD1 agrees at 10 bases. This CDR3 is built from 18 residues. V trimming: 4 bases; J trimming: 1 base; junction bases outside the gene matches: 12. Per germline, CDR1 SGHVS and CDR2 FQNEAQ. The CDR3 reads CASSSPAGTGATNTEAFF. In nucleotides, the CDR3 is TGTGCCAGCAGCTCACCGGCTGGGACAGGGGCAACGAACACTGAAGCTTTCTTT.

V is TRBV29-1 and J is TRBJ1-2; weak D call: TRBD1 (5 bases). The V gene's germline CDR1 is SQVTM and CDR2 ANQGSEA. The germline V and J ends were trimmed by 6 bases and 0 bases, with 14 bases remaining between them. The CDR3 spans 14 residues. The CDR3 protein is CSVFSGTANYGYTF. The CDR3 DNA sequence: TGCAGCGTATTCTCAGGGACTGCTAACTATGGCTACACCTTC.

The CDR3 DNA follows: TGCGCCAGCAGCCACCTATTAAACCGGGGACAGGGACTCACCGGGGAGCTGTTTTTT. Amino acids: CASSHLLNRGQGLTGELFF. The V and J genes are TRBV4-1 and TRBJ2-2; TRBD1 aligns across 9 bases. This CDR3 spans 19 amino acids. Germline CDR1 and CDR2: MGHRA and YSYEKL. Losses at the gene ends were 3 bases for V and 4 bases for J; bases not matched to a gene: 15.

J is TRBJ1-2 and V is TRBV11-2; maybe TRBD1 (5 bases). Trimming cost V 1 base and J 5 bases, with 14 bases left between them. The CDR3 is 15 residues long. Germline CDR1 reads SGHAT; CDR2 reads FQNNGV. CDR3 DNA: TGTGCCAGCAGCTTAGGTGAAGGGGCCGGATATGGCTACACCTTC. This encodes CASSLGEGAGYGYTF.

The rearrangement uses TRBV6-1 and TRBJ2-7, with D tentatively TRBD1 (5 bases). The CDR3 runs 18 residues. CDR1 and CDR2 (germline): MNHNS, SASEGT. V lost 1 base, J lost 2 bases, and 21 bases lay in between. CDR3 nucleotide sequence: TGTGCCAGCAGTGAAGATGGGGCAGGGAACAGTTTTACCTACGAGCAGTACTTC. Its protein product is CASSEDGAGNSFTYEQYF.

The chain recombines TRBV28 with TRBJ2-7; 7 nucleotides match TRBD1. Trimming took 6 bases from V and 3 from J; bases not matched to a gene: 5. CDR1 and CDR2 from the germline V gene are MDHEN and SYDVKM. The CDR3 contains 13 residues. The CDR3 nucleotides are TGTGCCAGCAGAACGAGGGGGCTCTACGAGCAGTACTTC. Amino acid sequence: CASRTRGLYEQYF.

On this clone: At one boundary the junction diverges from the germline segment, which might be a read error. The same CDR3 can be traced to other DNA sequences in this sample. V gene TRBV19 combines with J gene TRBJ1-6; perhaps TRBD1 as D (6 bases). Germline CDR1 LNHDA, CDR2 SQIVND (reference sequence). The CDR3 is 18 residues long. The CDR3 loop reads CASSKLPGGATTNSPLHF. The CDR3 nucleotides read TGTGCCAGTAGTAAGCTCCCCGGGGGGGCTACGACAAATTCCCCCCTCCACTTT.

This chain connects TRBV21-1 to TRBJ1-1; the table's D call, TRBD1, has no DNA check behind it. TRBV21-1 is deemed a pseudogene. The CDR3 spans 17 residues. CDR3 amino acids: CASSKGRRDRGHTEAFF. The CDR3 bases are TGTGCCAGCAGCAAAGGGAGAAGGGACAGGGGACACACTGAAGCTTTCTTT.

The V gene is TRBV9, the J gene TRBJ1-1; 8 bases fit TRBD1. CDR1 and CDR2 (germline): SGDLS, YYNGEE. CDR3 length: 16 amino acids. The V and J ends lost 3 bases and 1 base, in that order; junction bases with no gene match: 8. This chain's CDR3 is CASSADRGGRNTEAFF. As DNA, the CDR3 is TGTGCCAGCAGCGCAGACAGGGGTGGAAGGAACACTGAAGCTTTCTTT.

CDR3 region: CASSPGLAPEQFF. CDR3 sequence (DNA): TGTGCCAGCTCACCCGGACTAGCGCCTGAGCAGTTCTTC. The chain links TRBV18 to TRBJ2-1; 9 bases are shared with TRBD2. Losses at the gene ends were 3 bases for V and 9 bases for J; bases not matched to a gene: 3. The CDR3 runs to 13 residues. Per germline, CDR1 KGHSH and CDR2 LQKENI.

The rearrangement uses TRBV7-9 and TRBJ1-1; D is ambiguous. Germline V gives CDR1 SEHNR, CDR2 FQNEAQ (reference sequence). CDR3 length equals 13 residues. V lost 2 bases to trimming and J lost 5 bases, with 9 bases between them. CDR3 protein: CASSLREGTEAFF. The CDR3 bases are TGTGCCAGCAGCTTACGGGAGGGAACTGAAGCTTTCTTT.

V is TRBV18 and J is TRBJ2-1; D may be TRBD1 (6 bases). The germline V gene has CDR1 KGHSH and CDR2 LQKENI. The CDR3 length is 12 residues. V lost 4 bases and J lost 9, with 10 bases in between. The CDR3 bases are TGTGCCAGCTCACAGGGGGAAGGTGAGCAGTTCTTC. The encoded protein is CASSQGEGEQFF.

This clone has a handful of counts. The rearrangement joins TRBV28 to TRBJ2-2; D is uncertain. CDR1 and CDR2 from the germline V gene are MDHEN and SYDVKM. Between the trimmed V and J ends, which lost 7 bases and 2 bases, there was a span of 8 bases. CDR3 length: 13 residues. DNA for the CDR3: TGTGCCAGCACAGGCATAAACACCGGGGAGCTGTTTTTT. Translated, it gives CASTGINTGELFF.

The chain joins TRBV28 to TRBJ2-7; maybe TRBD1 (7 bases). Per the germline V gene, CDR1 is MDHEN and CDR2 is SYDVKM. V lost 5 bases and J lost 1, with 18 bases in between. This CDR3 spans 16 amino acids. CDR3 sequence (DNA): TGTGCCAGCAGTCCTTTCGGGGCAGGGGGGTCCTACGAGCAGTACTTC. Amino acid sequence: CASSPFGAGGSYEQYF.

The rearrangement links TRBV6-4 to TRBJ2-3, with TRBD2 matching over 11 bases. Germline V lookup: CDR1 MRHNA, CDR2 SNTAGT. The CDR3 runs 15 residues. Trimming took 9 bases from V and 4 from J; bases not matched to a gene: 9. CDR3 residues: CARSTTSGSADTQYF. The CDR3 coding sequence is TGTGCCAGGAGTACTACTAGCGGGAGCGCAGATACGCAGTATTTT.

CDR3: CASSGRGFTSTDTQYF. The CDR3 coding sequence is TGTGCCAGCAGCGGCCGGGGGTTTACTAGCACAGATACGCAGTATTTT. The chain uses TRBV7-2 and TRBJ2-3, with a possible D match to TRBD2 (6 bases). The V and J ends lost 5 bases and 0 bases respectively, with 15 bases between them. The CDR3 sequence is 16 residues long. Germline CDR1 reads SGHTA; CDR2 reads FQGNSA.

This clone showed up just a few times. The genes are TRBV28 and TRBJ2-2; tentatively, D is TRBD1 (5 bases). Germline V gene data show CDR1 as MDHEN and CDR2 as SYDVKM. This CDR3 region has 16 residues. V lost 6 bases to trimming and J lost 5 bases, with 19 bases between them. CDR3 nucleotides: TGTGCCAGCAGCCCCTGGACACCGAGAACAACCGGGGAGCTGTTTTTT. Its translation is CASSPWTPRTTGELFF.

V usage is TRBV7-9 and J usage is TRBJ2-1, with 8 bases matching TRBD1. The CDR3 extends over 15 amino acids. In germline, CDR1 is SEHNR, CDR2 FQNEAQ (reference sequence). Trimming cost V 4 bases and J 1 base; bases outside gene matches: 3. The CDR3 reads CASSSTGGSYNEQFF. CDR3 sequence (DNA): TGTGCCAGCAGCTCAACAGGGGGGTCCTACAATGAGCAGTTCTTC.

J is TRBJ1-2 and V is TRBV28, with 8 bases matching TRBD1. Germline V gene data show CDR1 as MDHEN and CDR2 as SYDVKM. V dropped 7 bases and J dropped 7; count of bases not matched to a gene: 11. This CDR3 is 14 amino acids long. The CDR3 bases are TGTGCCAGCACTAAGGACAGGGTCGTGGGTGGCTACACCTTC. It codes for CASTKDRVVGGYTF.

This sequence joins TRBV2 and TRBJ2-1; 9 nucleotides align to TRBD2. J lost 7 bases, V lost 6 bases, and 7 bases had no gene match. Germline lookup yields CDR1 SNHLY and CDR2 FYNNEI. The CDR3 spans 14 residues. CDR3 coding DNA: TGTGCCAGCAGCCTAGCGGGGATTGATAATGAGCAGTTCTTC. This sequence encodes CASSLAGIDNEQFF.

This clone was counted only a few times. The chain employs TRBV4-2 and TRBJ1-6; D possibly corresponds to TRBD1 (6 bases). V was shortened by 0 bases and J by 6 bases, with 12 bases between the two germline ends. Germline V gene data show CDR1 as LGHNA and CDR2 as YNFKEQ. There are 16 residues in the CDR3. The CDR3 loop reads CASSQDHRDANSPLHF. CDR3 coding DNA: TGTGCCAGCAGCCAAGATCACAGGGATGCTAATTCACCCCTCCACTTT.

The chain combines TRBV10-3 with TRBJ2-3, with TRBD1 matching 7 bases. CDR1 ENHRY and CDR2 SYGVKD come from the germline V gene. The CDR3 contains 14 residues. Unmatched junction bases numbered 7, after V lost 8 bases and J lost 2 bases. The CDR3 DNA is TGTGCCATCTCACCAGGACAGGACACAGATACGCAGTATTTT. Protein product: CAISPGQDTDTQYF.

This rearrangement joins TRBV4-1 to TRBJ2-7; 10 nucleotides match TRBD1. The CDR3 spans 15 residues. The ends lost 4 bases at V and 2 bases at J; junction bases unmatched: 5. Germline loops: CDR1 MGHRA, CDR2 YSYEKL. The CDR3 DNA reads TGCGCCAGCAGCCTGGGACAGGGGACCCCCTACGAGCAGTACTTC. Its translation is CASSLGQGTPYEQYF.

The chain couples TRBV2 to TRBJ2-7; 8 nucleotides agree with TRBD1. V shed 3 bases, J shed 2 bases, and the junction held 3 bases outside the gene matches. Germline V gene sequence: CDR1 SNHLY, CDR2 FYNNEI. The CDR3 totals 14 residues. This CDR3 reads CASSDRTGTYEQYF. The CDR3 bases are TGTGCCAGCAGTGACCGGACAGGGACCTACGAGCAGTACTTC.

V and J are TRBV19 and TRBJ2-6, with a tentative D call TRBD2 (5 bases). The CDR3 spans 14 residues. V was trimmed by 7 bases and J by 4 bases, leaving 11 bases between them. Germline loops: CDR1 LNHDA, CDR2 SQIVND (reference sequence). CDR3 protein: CASISRAGANVLTF. DNA of the CDR3: TGTGCCAGTATATCGAGGGCGGGGGCCAACGTCCTGACTTTC.